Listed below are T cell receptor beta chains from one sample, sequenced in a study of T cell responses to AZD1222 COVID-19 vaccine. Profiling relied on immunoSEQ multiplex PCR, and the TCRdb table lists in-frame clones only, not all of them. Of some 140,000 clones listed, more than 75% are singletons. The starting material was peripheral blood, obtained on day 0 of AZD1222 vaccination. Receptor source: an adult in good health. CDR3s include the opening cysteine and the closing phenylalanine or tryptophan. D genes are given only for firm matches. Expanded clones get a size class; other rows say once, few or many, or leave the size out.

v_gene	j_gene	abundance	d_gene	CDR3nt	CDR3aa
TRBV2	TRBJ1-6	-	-	TGTGCCAGCAGTCTGAAAAAGGGGGATTCACCCCTCCACTTT	CASSLKKGDSPLHF
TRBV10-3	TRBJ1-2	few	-	TGTGCCATCAGTGATTCTACTAACTATGGCTACACCTTC	CAISDSTNYGYTF
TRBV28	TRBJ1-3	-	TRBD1	TGTGCCAGCAGTCCCCGGACAGGCCCCTACAACTACACCATATATTTT	CASSPRTGPYNYTIYF
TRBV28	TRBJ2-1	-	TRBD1	TGTGCCAGCAGTTTTGGACAGGGGGTCTTGAATGAGCAGTTCTTC	CASSFGQGVLNEQFF
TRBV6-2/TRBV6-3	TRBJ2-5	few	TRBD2	TGTGCCAGCAGCCGCACCCTAGCGGGGGGGCAGAAGGGGACCCAGTACTTC	CASSRTLAGGQKGTQYF
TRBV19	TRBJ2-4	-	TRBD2	TGTGCCAGTAGTCGGGGGGGGCCAAACATTCAGTACTTC	CASSRGGPNIQYF
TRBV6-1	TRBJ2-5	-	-	TGTGCCAGCAGACAAGGGAGTGAGGAGACCCAGTACTTC	CASRQGSEETQYF
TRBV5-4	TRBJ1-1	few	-	TGTGCCAGCAGCCCATACCAGGGCTACACTGAAGCTTTCTTT	CASSPYQGYTEAFF
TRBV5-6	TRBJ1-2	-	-	TGTGCCAGCAGTCCAAAGGGGTATCCGGCCTATGGCTACACCTTC	CASSPKGYPAYGYTF
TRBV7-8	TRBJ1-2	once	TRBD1	TGTGCCAGCAGCTCGAGAGAAATATCGCCGACAGGGATTAACTATGGCTACACCTTC	CASSSREISPTGINYGYTF
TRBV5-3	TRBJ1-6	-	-	TGTGCCAGAAGCTTAACTCTAGAGCCACCCCTCCACTTT	CARSLTLEPPLHF
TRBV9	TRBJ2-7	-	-	TGTGCCAGCAGCGTAGCCCAGTCCTACGAGCAGTACTTC	CASSVAQSYEQYF
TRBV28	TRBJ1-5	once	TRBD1	TGTGCCAGCAGTACCCGGACAGGGACTATATCCCTCGATAGCAATCAGCCCCAGCATTTT	CASSTRTGTISLDSNQPQHF
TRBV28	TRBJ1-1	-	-	TGTGCCAGCAGGCCGACCAAGGGGGCTGAAGCTTTCTTT	CASRPTKGAEAFF
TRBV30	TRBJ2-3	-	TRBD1	TGTGCCTGGAGCGGGACAGGCGTCCAGGGGGATACGCAGTATTTT	CAWSGTGVQGDTQYF
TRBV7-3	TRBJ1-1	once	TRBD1	TGTGCCAGCAGGGAATCAATCGGACAGGGAAGCACTGAAGCTTTCTTT	CASRESIGQGSTEAFF
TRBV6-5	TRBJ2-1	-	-	TGTGCCATCTCTCGGGCCCTAGAGCAGTTCTTC	CAISRALEQFF
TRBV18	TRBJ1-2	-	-	TGTGCCAGCTCACCAACGGGGACCATTAACTATGGCTACACCTTC	CASSPTGTINYGYTF
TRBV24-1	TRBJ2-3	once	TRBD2	TGTGCCACCAGTCCCAGCGGGGGAGTCACAGATACGCAGTATTTT	CATSPSGGVTDTQYF
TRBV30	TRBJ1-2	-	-	TGTGCCTGGAGTAATCAAAGGGGCCAGAACTATGGCTACACCTTC	CAWSNQRGQNYGYTF
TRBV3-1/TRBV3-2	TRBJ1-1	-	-	TGTGCCAGCAGCCACCCAAAGAACACTGAAGCTTTCTTT	CASSHPKNTEAFF
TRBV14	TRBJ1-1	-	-	TGTGCCAGCAGCCACGGGGCTCGCACTGAAGCTTTCTTT	CASSHGARTEAFF
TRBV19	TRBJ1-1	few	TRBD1	TGTGCCAGTAGTCCCAGCGGACAGGCGAACACTGAAGCTTTCTTT	CASSPSGQANTEAFF
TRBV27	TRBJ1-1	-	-	TGTGCCAGCAGTTTAGTAAGAAACACTGAAGCTTTCTTT	CASSLVRNTEAFF
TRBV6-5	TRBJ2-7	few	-	TGTGCCAGCAGGATGACTACTATGGTTCAGTACTTC	CASRMTTMVQYF
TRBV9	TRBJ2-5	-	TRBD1	TGTGCCAGCAGCACCCGGGACAGGGAGCAAGAGACCCAGTACTTC	CASSTRDREQETQYF
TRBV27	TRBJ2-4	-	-	TGTGCCAGCAGTTTATTAGGCGCTCCCGGGAACATTCAGTACTTC	CASSLLGAPGNIQYF
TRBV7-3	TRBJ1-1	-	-	TGTGCCAGCAGCGAAACAAGGAACACTGAAGCTTTCTTT	CASSETRNTEAFF
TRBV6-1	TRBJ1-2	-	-	TGTGCCAGCAGTGAAGCGAGGAGGCGGGGCGTGGGGAACTATGGCTACACCTTC	CASSEARRRGVGNYGYTF
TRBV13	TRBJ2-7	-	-	TGTGCCAGCAGCTTAAGGTGGGTTGGAGAGCAGTACTTC	CASSLRWVGEQYF
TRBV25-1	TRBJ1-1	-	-	TGTGCCAGCAGTGAATATCGAACGGACGGGACCATTACTGAAGCTTTCTTT	CASSEYRTDGTITEAFF
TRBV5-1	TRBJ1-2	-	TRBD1	TGCGCCAGCAGCCCGGACAGGGGGAGATATGGCTACACCTTC	CASSPDRGRYGYTF
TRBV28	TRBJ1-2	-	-	TGTGCCAGCAGCATAATCGGCGGCGGACGAAAATTAAAAGCTAACTATGGCTACACCTTC	CASSIIGGGRKLKANYGYTF
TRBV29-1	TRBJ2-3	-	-	TGCAGCGTCCGTAGGGCGAACACAGATACGCAGTATTTT	CSVRRANTDTQYF
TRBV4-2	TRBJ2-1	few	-	TGTGCCAGCAGCCAAGCCCCCAATGGGGAGCAGTTCTTC	CASSQAPNGEQFF
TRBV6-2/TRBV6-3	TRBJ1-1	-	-	TGTGCCAGCAGCCTCGGGACAGAAGCTTTCTTT	CASSLGTEAFF
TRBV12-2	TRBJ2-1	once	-	TGTGCAAGTCGCTTAGCCCACCTAGCCCGTGGGGGGGGAAAGAACCGCTCCTACAATGAGCAGTTCTTC	CASRLAHLARGGGKNRSYNEQFF
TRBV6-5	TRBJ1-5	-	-	TGTGCCAGCAGCGCAATTCAGGGAAACAATCAGCCCCAGCATTTT	CASSAIQGNNQPQHF
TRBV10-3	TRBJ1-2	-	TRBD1	TGTGCCATCAGTGGGACAGGCGGAGGGAGCTATGGCTACACCTTC	CAISGTGGGSYGYTF
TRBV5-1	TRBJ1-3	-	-	TGCGCCAGCAGCTTGGGTTCTGGAAACACCATATATTTT	CASSLGSGNTIYF
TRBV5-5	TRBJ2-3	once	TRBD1	TGTGCCAGCAGCTCCCCCCGGGACAGCTCTTCAGATACGCAGTATTTT	CASSSPRDSSSDTQYF
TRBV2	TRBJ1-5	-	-	TGTGCCAGCAGCCGGGACTCGGTATCGAGGCAGCCCCAGCATTTT	CASSRDSVSRQPQHF
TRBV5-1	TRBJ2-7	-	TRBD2	TGCGCCAGCAGCCGGGGGGGACTAGCGGGCTCCTACGAGCAGTACTTC	CASSRGGLAGSYEQYF
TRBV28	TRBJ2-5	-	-	TGTGCCAGCAGCCCCATGGCAGGGGGGAAACCGGGGACACAAGAGACCCAGTACTTC	CASSPMAGGKPGTQETQYF
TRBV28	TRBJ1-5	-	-	TGTGCCAGCCGATCCCAGCGGGGGTTTAGCAATCAGCCCCAGCATTTT	CASRSQRGFSNQPQHF
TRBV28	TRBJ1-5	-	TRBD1	TGTGCCAGCAGTTCCGGGACAGGGCGAAATCAGCCCCAGCATTTT	CASSSGTGRNQPQHF
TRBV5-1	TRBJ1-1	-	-	TGCGCCAGCAGCTTGGTTTATAGGGGGAGTTTCGCCACTGAAGCTTTCTTT	CASSLVYRGSFATEAFF
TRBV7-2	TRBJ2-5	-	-	TGTGCCAGCAGCACGGGACTCCCTTTGGAGACCCAGTACTTC	CASSTGLPLETQYF
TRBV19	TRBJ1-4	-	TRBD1	TGTGCCAGTAGTACGACCTGGACAGGGGATGAAAAACTGTTTTTT	CASSTTWTGDEKLFF
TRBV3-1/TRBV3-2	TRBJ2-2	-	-	TGTGCCAGCAGTCAAGTCAGAGGGGGCACCGGGGAGCTGTTTTTT	CASSQVRGGTGELFF
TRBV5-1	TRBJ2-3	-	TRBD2	TGCGCCAGCAGCTCGTACCCTAGCGGGGTGAGCACAGATACGCAGTATTTT	CASSSYPSGVSTDTQYF
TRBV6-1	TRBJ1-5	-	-	TGTGCCAGCAGTGAAGTCGGCGGCTACAATCAGCCCCAGCATTTT	CASSEVGGYNQPQHF
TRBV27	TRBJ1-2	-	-	TGTGCCAGCAGGCGCGAGGGAGCGCGGGGCTATGGCTACACCTTC	CASRREGARGYGYTF
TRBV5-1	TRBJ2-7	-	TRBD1	TGCGCCAGCAGCTTCAAAGGGGGCTCGAGCTCCTACGAGCAGTACTTC	CASSFKGGSSSYEQYF
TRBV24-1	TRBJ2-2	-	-	TGTGCCACCAGTGATCTACCCTCTAGGGGGGAGCTGTTTTTT	CATSDLPSRGELFF
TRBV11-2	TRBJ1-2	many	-	TGTGCCAGCAGCGCAGAAAGGGACAAAGCTAACTATGGCTACACCTTC	CASSAERDKANYGYTF